This TCR beta chain derives from a study of OX40 agonist ivuxolimab in advanced cancers. Study-level information: The group had a mean age of around 64 years, ranged from 23 to 79, and was 82.7% male.

To note about this clone: Antigen unknown.

Only in-frame clones appear in the TCRdb table, and some are missing; sequencing was by immunoSEQ multiplex PCR. Among tens of thousands of clones listed, roughly 89% were seen once. The study's findings and limits: The study found that CD8+ T cells averaged more expanded clones than CD4+. Certain nonresponders likewise exhibited a low normalized T-cell clonal expansion.

Germline V gene data show CDR1 as MGHDK and CDR2 as SYGVNS. V shed 7 bases, J shed 0 bases, and the junction held 2 bases outside the gene matches. The CDR3 spans 14 residues. The rearrangement joins TRBV25-1 to TRBJ2-5; TRBD2 matches 10 bases. Specimen: CD4+ or CD8+ T cells sorted from blood, collected in a trial of the OX40 agonist ivuxolimab. The sequence derives from an adult with an advanced solid tumor such as melanoma, head and neck, liver or kidney cancer. CDR3 region: CASKAGGHQETQYF. In DNA, the CDR3 is TGTGCCAGCAAAGCGGGGGGGCACCAAGAGACCCAGTACTTC.